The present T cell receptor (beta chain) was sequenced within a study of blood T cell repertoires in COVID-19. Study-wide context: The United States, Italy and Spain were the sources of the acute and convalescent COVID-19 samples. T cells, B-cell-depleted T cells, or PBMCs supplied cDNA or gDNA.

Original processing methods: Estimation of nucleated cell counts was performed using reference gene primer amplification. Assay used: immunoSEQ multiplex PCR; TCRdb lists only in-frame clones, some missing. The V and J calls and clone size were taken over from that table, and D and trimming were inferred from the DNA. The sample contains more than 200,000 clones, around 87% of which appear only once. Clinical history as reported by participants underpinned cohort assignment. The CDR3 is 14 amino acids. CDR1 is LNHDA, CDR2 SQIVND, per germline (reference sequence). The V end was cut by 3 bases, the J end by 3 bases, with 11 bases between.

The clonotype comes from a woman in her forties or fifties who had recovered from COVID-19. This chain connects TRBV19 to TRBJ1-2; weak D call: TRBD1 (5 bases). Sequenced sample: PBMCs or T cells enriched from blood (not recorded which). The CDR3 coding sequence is TGTGCCAGTAGTATCCTACCGACAGACTATGGCTACACCTTC. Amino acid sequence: CASSILPTDYGYTF.